Below, 2 T cell receptor beta chains from the same sample are listed, as sequenced in a study of shared clonotypes between healthy human individuals. Sequencing used immunoSEQ multiplex PCR; TCRdb keeps in-frame clones, though not all of them. The profile shows about 470,000 clones, roughly 83% of them singletons. What was sequenced was PBMCs. These receptors all come from a woman aged 40-49 years in good health. Some clones in this sample may be carry-over from other donors' samples.

This chain links TRBV7-9 with TRBJ2-3, with D perhaps TRBD2 (5 bases). The CDR3 sequence is 14 residues long. Germline V gives CDR1 SEHNR, CDR2 FQNEAQ (reference sequence). V shed 5 bases and J shed 5 bases, with 14 bases lying between them. In DNA form, the CDR3 reads TGTGCCAGCAGCAAACTAGGTACTGTAGATACGCAGTATTTT. Amino acids: CASSKLGTVDTQYF.

The chain links TRBV19 to TRBJ2-1; 10 bases map to TRBD2. The germline V gene has CDR1 LNHDA and CDR2 SQIVND (reference sequence). V lost 6 bases to trimming and J lost 2 bases; unmatched junction nucleotides: 13. The CDR3 has 18 residues. CDR3 protein: CASRSSASGSRPYNEQFF. CDR3 in DNA: TGTGCCAGTAGATCTTCAGCTAGCGGGAGTAGGCCCTACAATGAGCAGTTCTTC.